These 24 T cell receptor beta chains came from one sample sequenced in a study of OX40 agonist ivuxolimab in advanced cancers. Using immunoSEQ multiplex PCR, the repertoire was profiled, and TCRdb retains in-frame clones only, with some absent. The top ten clones hold just under 5% of a sample with approximately 60,000 clones, approximately 78% of them seen once. Sequencing was performed on CD4+ or CD8+ T cells sorted from blood, taken in a trial of the OX40 agonist ivuxolimab. These receptors originate from an adult with an advanced solid tumor such as melanoma, head and neck, liver or kidney cancer.

V and J are TRBV7-8 and TRBJ2-6; D unresolved. Germline V gives CDR1 SGHVS, CDR2 FQNEAQ. V was pared by 2 bases and J by 1 base, with 9 bases between. The CDR3 is made up of 16 amino acids. CDR3 coding DNA: TGTGCCAGCAGCTTACGGCAAGAGTCTGGGGCCAACGTCCTGACTTTC. As protein: CASSLRQESGANVLTF. Variable domain in full (rest from reference TRBV7-8 and TRBJ2-6): GAGVSQSPRYKVAKRGQDVALRCDPISGHVSLFWYQQALGQGPEFLTYFQNEAQLDKSGLPSDRFFAERPEGSVSTLKIQRTQQEDSAVYLCASSLRQESGANVLTFGAGSRLTVL.

The V and J genes are TRBV5-1 and TRBJ2-3; D is undetermined. V was shortened by 3 bases and J by 4 bases, with 9 bases between the two germline ends. Germline V gives CDR1 SGHRS, CDR2 YFSETQ. This CDR3 region has 13 residues. CDR3 nucleotides: TGCGCCAGCAGCTGGGGTCAGGCAGATACGCAGTATTTT. Translated, it gives CASSWGQADTQYF. Using reference TRBV5-1 and TRBJ2-3 for the parts outside the CDR3, the full variable domain is KAGVTQTPRYLIKTRGQQVTLSCSPISGHRSVSWYQQTPGQGLQFLFEYFSETQRNKGNFPGRFSGRQFSNSRSEMNVSTLELGDSALYLCASSWGQADTQYFGPGTRLTVL.

The sample holds one count of this clone. This chain uses TRBV30 with TRBJ1-1; TRBD1 aligns across 8 bases. Germline V CDR1 and CDR2: GTSNPN, SVGIG (reference sequence). This CDR3 has 17 amino acids. The V segment lost 2 bases and the J segment 1 base; nucleotides outside the gene matches: 12. CDR3 region: CAWSFHAAGGKNTEAFF. CDR3 bases: TGTGCCTGGAGTTTCCATGCCGCAGGGGGCAAGAACACTGAAGCTTTCTTT.

The J gene is TRBJ1-1, the V gene TRBV7-9; no firm D call. V lost 2 bases to trimming and J lost 10 bases, with 2 bases between them. Germline V gene data show CDR1 as SEHNR and CDR2 as FQNEAQ (reference sequence). The CDR3 extends over 9 amino acids. CDR3 in amino acids: CASSLTAFF. Here the CDR3 DNA reads TGTGCCAGCAGCTTAACAGCTTTCTTT.

The chain couples TRBV4-2 to TRBJ2-7, with TRBD1 matching 9 bases. This CDR3 has 14 residues. The V and J ends lost 1 base and 6 bases, in that order; junction bases with no gene match: 4. In germline, CDR1 is LGHNA, CDR2 YNFKEQ. The DNA for the CDR3 is TGTGCCAGCAGCCAAGGGGACAGGGTGCGCGAGCAGTACTTC. This translates into CASSQGDRVREQYF.

The rearrangement uses TRBV28 and TRBJ1-4, with D maybe TRBD1 (6 bases). Trimming stripped 5 bases from V and 4 bases from J, with 8 bases between. Germline V gene sequence: CDR1 MDHEN, CDR2 SYDVKM. The CDR3 covers 13 residues. Written as DNA, the CDR3 is TGTGCCAGCAGTGGGGGCGGTAATGAAAAACTGTTTTTT. As protein: CASSGGGNEKLFF.

J is TRBJ1-2 and V is TRBV11-1, with TRBD1 as a possible D gene (5 bases). CDR1 and CDR2 (germline): SGHAT, FQDESV (reference sequence). This CDR3 has 14 residues. V was pared by 5 bases and J by 8 bases, with 18 bases between. This chain's CDR3 is CASSPPLGVEGYTF. The CDR3, as DNA: TGTGCCAGCAGCCCCCCGCTAGGGGTTGAAGGCTACACCTTC. Full variable domain (remainder filled in from reference TRBV11-1 and TRBJ1-2): EAEVAQSPRYKITEKSQAVAFWCDPISGHATLYWYRQILGQGPELLVQFQDESVVDDSQLPKDRFSAERLKGVDSTLKIQPAELGDSAMYLCASSPPLGVEGYTFGSGTRLTVV.

This chain joins TRBV10-3 and TRBJ1-5; D is unresolved. Germline V gene lookup returns CDR1 ENHRY and CDR2 SYGVKD. This CDR3 contains 15 residues. V dropped 8 bases and J dropped 1 base, with 15 bases sitting between them. The DNA for the CDR3 is TGTGCCATCGGCCAAGATAAAGCAAGCAATCAGCCCCAGCATTTT. This gives the protein CAIGQDKASNQPQHF.

To note about this clone: This specimen includes other DNA sequences encoding the same CDR3. V gene TRBV7-9 combines with J gene TRBJ2-7; D is unresolved. V was clipped by 1 base and J by 4 bases, with 5 bases between them. The CDR3 is 12 amino acids. Germline assignment: CDR1 SEHNR and CDR2 FQNEAQ (reference sequence). The CDR3 DNA follows: TGTGCCAGCAGCTTAGGGGTATACGAGCAGTACTTC. Its translation is CASSLGVYEQYF.

The rearrangement joins TRBV6-1 to TRBJ1-2; tentative D call: TRBD1 (6 bases). Trimming left V 1 base short and J 4 bases short, with 10 bases between. The germline CDR1 and CDR2 sequences are MNHNS and SASEGT. The CDR3 extends over 14 amino acids. The CDR3 DNA follows: TGTGCCAGCAGTGAAGGCAGGGGCAGCTATGGCTACACCTTC. Its translation: CASSEGRGSYGYTF.

The V gene is TRBV5-1, the J gene TRBJ1-2; the match to TRBD1 covers 10 bases. J was trimmed by 0 bases and V by 4 bases; bases with no gene match: 9. CDR1 and CDR2 (germline): SGHRS, YFSETQ. This CDR3 region has 17 residues. CDR3 bases: TGCGCCAGCAGCGCCGGGACAGGGGACCCGTCTAACTATGGCTACACCTTC. Residues: CASSAGTGDPSNYGYTF.

The chain employs TRBV5-5 and TRBJ2-2; D is ambiguous. The V gene lost 1 base and the J gene lost 6 bases, with 4 bases spanning the gap. CDR1 is SGHKS and CDR2 is YYEKEE in the germline V gene (reference sequence). The CDR3 sequence is 12 residues long. CDR3 in amino acids: CASSLISGELFF. Here the CDR3 DNA reads TGTGCCAGCAGCTTGATTTCCGGGGAGCTGTTTTTT.

The V gene is TRBV30, the J gene TRBJ1-1; D ambiguous. The CDR3 covers 12 residues. The ends were cut back, 0 bases at V and 3 bases at J, with 5 bases in the middle. Germline CDR1 is GTSNPN and CDR2 is SVGIG (reference sequence). For the CDR3, the DNA is TGTGCCTGGAGTGTACGGGACACTGAAGCTTTCTTT. Protein sequence: CAWSVRDTEAFF.

The chain combines TRBV18 with TRBJ2-1; no clear D gene. Germline CDR1 is KGHSH and CDR2 is LQKENI. This CDR3 has 15 amino acids. Trimming stripped 0 bases from V and 5 bases from J, with 11 bases between. CDR3 bases: TGTGCCAGCTCACCACCGGCAGCAACGAACAATGAGCAGTTCTTC. It encodes CASSPPAATNNEQFF.

The chain uses TRBV19 and TRBJ2-7; 8 bases map to TRBD1. The CDR3 covers 15 residues. The junction had 7 bases not matched to a gene; V was cut back by 2 bases and J by 4 bases. In germline, CDR1 is LNHDA, CDR2 SQIVND (reference sequence). The CDR3 protein is CASSISQGADYEQYF. Written as DNA, the CDR3 is TGTGCCAGTAGTATATCGCAGGGGGCGGATTACGAGCAGTACTTC.

The chain joins TRBV11-1 to TRBJ2-1; TRBD2 might be the D (6 bases). Germline CDR1 reads SGHAT; CDR2 reads FQDESV (reference sequence). Trimming left V 6 bases short and J 6 bases short, with 21 bases between. The CDR3 runs 16 residues. In DNA form, the CDR3 reads TGTGCCAGCAGTCACGAATTAGCGGCCTCGGGCAATGAGCAGTTCTTC. Its protein is CASSHELAASGNEQFF.

The CDR3 nucleotides read TGTGCCAGCAGTTCTAGCGGGGGGACCCAAGAGACCCAGTACTTC. It translates to CASSSSGGTQETQYF. J is TRBJ2-5 and V is TRBV28; 11 bases are shared with TRBD2. Germline V gene sequence: CDR1 MDHEN, CDR2 SYDVKM. V was clipped by 4 bases and J by 1 base; unmatched bases: 2. This CDR3 spans 15 amino acids.

CDR3 DNA sequence: TGTGCCAGCAGCTTAGATTTCAGCGGGGGGATGAAGGGGCAGTACTTC. Its translation is CASSLDFSGGMKGQYF. The rearrangement uses TRBV11-2 and TRBJ2-7; 9 bases agree with TRBD2. The CDR3 runs 16 residues. Trimming cost V 0 bases and J 9 bases; bases outside gene matches: 12. Germline V gene lookup returns CDR1 SGHAT and CDR2 FQNNGV.

The table lists this clone with a few counts. The chain carries TRBV18 and TRBJ2-4; D possibly uses TRBD1 or TRBD2 (5 bases each). V lost 5 bases, J lost 0 bases, and 8 bases lay in between. Germline V CDR1 and CDR2: KGHSH, LQKENI. The CDR3 loop spans 14 amino acids. The CDR3 sequence is CASSNGAAKNIQYF. CDR3 bases: TGTGCCAGCTCAAACGGGGCAGCCAAAAACATTCAGTACTTC.

In the case of this clone: Other DNA sequences in the sample encode the same CDR3. The CDR3 protein is CASSLESGTGSFGYGYTF. In DNA, the CDR3 is TGCGCCAGCAGCTTGGAGTCCGGGACAGGGTCTTTTGGCTATGGCTACACCTTC. The J gene is TRBJ1-2, the V gene TRBV5-1; the match to TRBD1 covers 9 bases. V lost 0 bases and J lost 4; bases outside the gene matches: 13. Germline assignment: CDR1 SGHRS and CDR2 YFSETQ. The CDR3 has 18 amino acids.

The chain joins TRBV18 to TRBJ1-4, with D uncertain. Germline V gene lookup returns CDR1 KGHSH and CDR2 LQKENI. The CDR3 runs to 15 residues. V lost 5 bases, J lost 5 bases, and 15 bases lay in between. The CDR3 loop reads CASSTFSPRNEKLFF. For the CDR3, the DNA is TGTGCCAGCTCAACTTTTTCTCCCCGAAATGAAAAACTGTTTTTT.

The J gene is TRBJ1-6, the V gene TRBV19; a possible D gene is TRBD1 (6 bases). Trimming removed 4 bases at V and 13 bases at J, with 17 bases between. This CDR3 has 14 amino acids. The germline V gene encodes CDR1 LNHDA and CDR2 SQIVND (reference sequence). As DNA, the CDR3 is TGTGCCAGTAGTAATGGACAGCCGGGGCACCCCCTCCACTTT. Its protein product is CASSNGQPGHPLHF.

The chain recombines TRBV4-1 with TRBJ1-3, with D possibly TRBD1 on 5 matching bases. Germline CDR1 reads MGHRA; CDR2 reads YSYEKL. The CDR3 is 17 residues long. Deletions cut 1 base from V and 1 base from J, with 14 bases between. The CDR3 loop is CASSQVLSRVSGNTIYF. The CDR3 coding sequence is TGCGCCAGCAGCCAAGTCTTATCCAGGGTATCTGGAAACACCATATATTTT.

V and J are TRBV9 and TRBJ2-5; D remains unclear. The CDR3 length is 13 residues. In germline, CDR1 is SGDLS, CDR2 YYNGEE. V lost 0 bases to trimming and J lost 7 bases, with 10 bases between them. The DNA of the CDR3 is TGTGCCAGCAGCGTAGCTGATTCGGGGACCCAGTACTTC. It specifies CASSVADSGTQYF.